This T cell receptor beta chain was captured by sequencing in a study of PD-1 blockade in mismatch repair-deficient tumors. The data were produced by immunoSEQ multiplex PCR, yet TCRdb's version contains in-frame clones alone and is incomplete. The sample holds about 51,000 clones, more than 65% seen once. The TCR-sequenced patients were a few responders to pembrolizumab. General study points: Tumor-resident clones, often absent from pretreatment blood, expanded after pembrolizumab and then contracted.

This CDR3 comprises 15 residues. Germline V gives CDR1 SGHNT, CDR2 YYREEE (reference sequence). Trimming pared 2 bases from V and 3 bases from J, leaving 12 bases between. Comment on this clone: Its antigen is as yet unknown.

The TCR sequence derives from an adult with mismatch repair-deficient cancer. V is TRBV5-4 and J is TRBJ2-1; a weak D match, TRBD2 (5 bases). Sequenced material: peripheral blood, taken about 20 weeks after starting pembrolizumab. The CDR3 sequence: CASSLDYSYYNEQFF. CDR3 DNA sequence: TGTGCCAGCAGCTTAGACTACTCTTACTACAATGAGCAGTTCTTC.